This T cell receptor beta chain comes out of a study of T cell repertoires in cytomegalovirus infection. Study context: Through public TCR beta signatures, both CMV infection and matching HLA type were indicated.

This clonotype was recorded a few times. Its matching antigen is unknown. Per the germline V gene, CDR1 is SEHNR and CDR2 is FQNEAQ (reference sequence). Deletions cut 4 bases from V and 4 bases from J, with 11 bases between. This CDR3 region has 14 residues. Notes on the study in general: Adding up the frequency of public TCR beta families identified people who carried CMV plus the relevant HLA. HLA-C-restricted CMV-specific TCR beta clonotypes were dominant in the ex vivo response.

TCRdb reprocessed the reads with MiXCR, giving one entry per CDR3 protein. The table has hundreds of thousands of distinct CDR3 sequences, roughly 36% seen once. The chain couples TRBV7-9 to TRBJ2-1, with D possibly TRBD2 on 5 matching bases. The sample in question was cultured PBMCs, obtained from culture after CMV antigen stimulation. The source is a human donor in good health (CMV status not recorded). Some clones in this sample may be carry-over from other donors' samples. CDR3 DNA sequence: TGTGCCAGCAGCTCACTCCGGACTTACAATGAGCAGTTCTTC. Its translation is CASSSLRTYNEQFF.